This T cell receptor (beta chain) was retrieved from a study of T cells in Graves' hyperthyroidism and ophthalmopathy. This clonotype came up many times. Its antigen is undetermined. Amplification of TCR beta CDR3 regions was performed using RNA transcripts as template. During a first-round RT-PCR of the TCR CDR3, the HTBI primer set was used. MiXCR, run by TCRdb on the multiplex PCR reads, gives a single entry per CDR3 protein. Of 550,000 to 800,000 distinct CDR3 sequences listed, roughly 17% are singletons. Germline V gives CDR1 LNHNV, CDR2 YYDKDF (reference sequence). The junction had 5 bases not matched to a gene; V was cut back by 5 bases and J by 4 bases. The CDR3 has 14 residues. Study findings and constraints: Blood also showed most of the thyroid clonotypes that were expanded above 0.001.

Sequenced input: blood. This chain joins TRBV15 and TRBJ1-3; 7 bases line up with TRBD1. This receptor was obtained from a man aged 50 to 60 with Graves' hyperthyroidism. CDR3 coding DNA: TGTGCCACCAGCCAACAGGGGTACGGAAACACCATATATTTT. The encoded protein is CATSQQGYGNTIYF. Complete variable domain (other parts from reference TRBV15 and TRBJ1-3): DAMVIQNPRYQVTQFGKPVTLSCSQTLNHNVMYWYQQKSSQAPKLLFHYYDKDFNNEADTPDNFQSRRPNTSFCFLDIRSPGLGDTAMYLCATSQQGYGNTIYFGEGSWLTVV.